Following are 14 T cell receptor beta chains from one sample sequenced in a study of shared clonotypes between healthy human individuals. The data were produced by immunoSEQ multiplex PCR, yet TCRdb's version contains in-frame clones alone and is incomplete. The table has 1,400,000 or so clones, around 98.5% seen once. The sample consisted of naive CD4+ T cells sorted from blood. The subset here: CD45RA+ positively selected. These TCRs come from a man aged 25-45 years in good health.

In this sample, this clone turned up once. The chain uses TRBV18 and TRBJ1-5, with TRBD1 matching 7 bases. Germline CDR1 reads KGHSH; CDR2 reads LQKENI. Losses at the gene ends were 5 bases for V and 6 bases for J; bases not matched to a gene: 7. There are 14 residues in the CDR3. The CDR3 loop is CASSMTGLSQPQHF. The DNA for the CDR3 is TGTGCCAGCTCAATGACAGGGCTCAGTCAGCCCCAGCATTTT.

The V call is TRBV29-1, the J call TRBJ1-5; TRBD1 is a possible D gene (5 bases). V gave up 4 bases and J gave up 7 bases, with 14 bases separating them. Looked up from germline, CDR1 is SQVTM and CDR2 is ANQGSEA. The CDR3 contains 13 residues. CDR3 region: CSVVVGVGQPQHF. CDR3 DNA sequence: TGCAGCGTTGTGGTGGGGGTCGGCCAGCCCCAGCATTTT.

V usage is TRBV5-1 and J usage is TRBJ2-3; the match to TRBD2 covers 15 bases. V gave up 4 bases and J gave up 9 bases; unmatched junction bases: 3. The length of the CDR3 is 14 residues. CDR1 SGHRS and CDR2 YFSETQ come from the germline V gene. The CDR3 region is CASSLGTSGGTQYF. The CDR3, as DNA: TGCGCCAGCAGCCTCGGGACTAGCGGGGGGACGCAGTATTTT.

The genes are TRBV7-9 and TRBJ2-7; 8 bases agree with TRBD2. Germline CDR1 reads SEHNR; CDR2 reads FQNEAQ (reference sequence). Trimming took 2 bases from V and 5 from J; bases not matched to a gene: 17. The CDR3 sequence is 18 residues long. The CDR3 loop reads CASSLRPPQRETFHEQYF. The CDR3 region has the DNA TGTGCCAGCAGCTTACGTCCCCCACAGCGGGAGACATTCCACGAGCAGTACTTC.

Points on this clone: The sample contains more than one DNA sequence encoding this CDR3. V usage is TRBV7-9 and J usage is TRBJ2-2; D ambiguous. Germline CDR1 reads SEHNR; CDR2 reads FQNEAQ (reference sequence). This CDR3 spans 13 amino acids. Trimming shortened V by 3 bases and J by 2 bases, and 4 bases separated the two germline ends. The CDR3 nucleotides are TGTGCCAGCAGCTTTGCTAACACCGGGGAGCTGTTTTTT. Amino acid sequence: CASSFANTGELFF. Full variable domain (rest looked up from reference TRBV7-9 and TRBJ2-2): DTGVSQNPRHKITKRGQNVTFRCDPISEHNRLYWYRQTLGQGPEFLTYFQNEAQLEKSRLLSDRFSAERPKGSFSTLEIQRTEQGDSAMYLCASSFANTGELFFGEGSRLTVL.

The genes are TRBV5-1 and TRBJ1-3; 7 bases map to TRBD1. V gave up 3 bases and J gave up 4 bases; unmatched junction bases: 10. This CDR3 is 16 amino acids long. Germline CDR1 is SGHRS and CDR2 is YFSETQ. As DNA, the CDR3 is TGCGCCAGCAGCTCATTGGGACAGAGGGGCGGAAACACCATATATTTT. As protein: CASSSLGQRGGNTIYF.

The chain combines TRBV27 with TRBJ1-2; D is perhaps TRBD1 (5 bases). Germline-derived CDR1 and CDR2 are MNHEY and SMNVEV (reference sequence). There are 13 residues in the CDR3. Trimming shortened V by 5 bases and J by 5 bases, and 12 bases separated the two germline ends. Here the CDR3 DNA reads TGTGCCAGCAGTGTGAGGCAGGGATATGGCTACACCTTC. Its protein product is CASSVRQGYGYTF.

The rearrangement uses TRBV9 and TRBJ2-1; 7 bases are shared with TRBD1. CDR3 length: 18 amino acids. V lost 3 bases, J lost 5 bases, and 17 bases stayed unmatched. Germline CDR1 reads SGDLS; CDR2 reads YYNGEE. CDR3 DNA sequence: TGTGCCAGCAGCGAGACCCGACGACAGGGTAATCCTCACAATGAGCAGTTCTTC. It yields the protein CASSETRRQGNPHNEQFF.

The chain links TRBV11-3 to TRBJ2-3; D is unclear. The V gene's germline CDR1 is SGHNT and CDR2 YENEEA. V shed 3 bases and J shed 1 base, with 5 bases lying between them. The CDR3 runs to 13 residues. CDR3 DNA sequence: TGTGCCAGCAGCTTTGGCGGCACAGATACGCAGTATTTT. Protein: CASSFGGTDTQYF.

The chain couples TRBV10-3 to TRBJ1-5; D ambiguous. V dropped 7 bases and J dropped 3 bases, with 10 bases sitting between them. CDR1 is ENHRY and CDR2 is SYGVKD in the germline V gene. This CDR3 is 13 amino acids long. In DNA form, the CDR3 reads TGTGCCATCACTCAAGGTCTCAATCAGCCCCAGCATTTT. It yields the protein CAITQGLNQPQHF.

J is TRBJ1-2 and V is TRBV27; D gene unclear. The germline CDR1 and CDR2 sequences are MNHEY and SMNVEV (reference sequence). The germline V and J ends were trimmed by 6 bases and 3 bases, with 17 bases remaining between them. This CDR3 is 15 amino acids long. The CDR3 DNA is TGTGCCAGCAGACTCTCGGGTATTTTGGACTATGGCTACACCTTC. Translating gives CASRLSGILDYGYTF.

This clone was recorded only once. CDR3 DNA sequence: TGTGCCAGTAGTATTCGGGCAGGGGGTCAGCCCCAGCATTTT. Its protein is CASSIRAGGQPQHF. This chain uses TRBV19 with TRBJ1-5, with 7 bases lining up with TRBD1. V lost 3 bases to trimming and J lost 6 bases; unmatched junction nucleotides: 5. This CDR3 region has 14 residues. CDR1 is LNHDA and CDR2 is SQIVND in the germline V gene (reference sequence).

The chain is built from TRBV4-2 and TRBJ1-5; D gene uncertain. The V and J ends lost 1 base and 0 bases respectively, with 7 bases between them. Germline CDR1 and CDR2: LGHNA and YNFKEQ. The CDR3 extends over 15 amino acids. CDR3 in amino acids: CASSQAGYSNQPQHF. CDR3 bases: TGTGCCAGCAGCCAAGCTGGTTATAGCAATCAGCCCCAGCATTTT.

The chain links TRBV25-1 to TRBJ2-5; D assignment may be TRBD1 or TRBD2 (6 bases each). The CDR3 has 16 amino acids. Germline V gives CDR1 MGHDK, CDR2 SYGVNS. Trimming took 6 bases from V and 3 from J, leaving 20 bases between them. The CDR3, as DNA: TGTGCCAGCAGACACCCCAAGGGGGGTTTCGAAGAGACCCAGTACTTC. This codes for CASRHPKGGFEETQYF. Full variable domain (rest looked up from reference TRBV25-1 and TRBJ2-5): EADIYQTPRYLVIGTGKKITLECSQTMGHDKMYWYQQDPGMELHLIHYSYGVNSTEKGDLSSESTVSRIRTEHFPLTLESARPSHTSQYLCASRHPKGGFEETQYFGPGTRLLVL.